This is a list of T cell receptor beta chains from one sample in a study of post-analysis software for immune sequencing data. TCRdb re-called the PCR reads through MiXCR, storing one row per CDR3 protein. The table records some 500,000 distinct CDR3 sequences, nearly 45% of them present only once. The sequenced sample was blood. The receptors come from a girl aged 5 to 17 with multiple sclerosis. CDR3s leave out the opening cysteine and the closing phenylalanine or tryptophan.

>TRBV11-1|TRBJ2-2
VSNAGTNTGELF
>TRBV5-1|TRBJ2-3
ASSFGTALTDTQY
>TRBV28|TRBJ2-7
ASSGAASGDSYEQY
>TRBV6-6|TRBJ2-7
ASSYGTGTYEQY
>TRBV20-1|TRBJ2-3
SAREVTAPGGDTQY
>TRBV7-9|TRBJ2-7
ASSPSGVWVYEQY
>TRBV7-3|TRBJ2-3
ASSATSGRRDTQY
>TRBV10-3|TRBJ2-3
AISNGLGPDTQY
>TRBV28|TRBJ1-2
ASRIKTGVGYT
>TRBV3-1|TRBJ2-7
ASSHLGPTARRADGEQY
>TRBV28|TRBJ2-2
ASSFYELGGELF
>TRBV27|TRBJ2-3
ASSFGTGFTDTQY
>TRBV25-1|TRBJ2-7
ASSASLEQY
>TRBV10-3|TRBJ2-1
AISESSGRIANEQF
>TRBV5-1|TRBJ2-3
ASSSLPSDRGRADTQY
>TRBV29-1|TRBJ2-1
SVGGGLAGVNLHNEQF
>TRBV20-1|TRBJ1-2
SPGTGGAWNYGYT
>TRBV12-3/TRBV12-4|TRBJ2-1
ASTTTSNSRGQF
>TRBV4-3|TRBJ1-2
ASSHRGYADRGYT
>TRBV6-2/TRBV6-3|TRBJ2-7
ASNSISGSSYEQY
>TRBV3-1|TRBJ1-2
AGSQESPRRDYGYT
>TRBV5-1|TRBJ2-5
ASTSGARETQY
>TRBV27|TRBJ1-2
ASSWGPGQGVDGYT